The clone carrying this T cell receptor beta chain was seen repeatedly, ten times or more. Its antigen is currently unknown. This record comes from a study of breast tumors, draining lymph nodes, adjacent tissues. General study results and limits: Findings are consistent with lymph node origin and intratumoral expansion of most tumor T cells. Tumor T cell lymph node origin was a supported hypothesis, not proven.

TCRdb reprocessed the multiplex PCR reads via MiXCR and lists one record per CDR3 protein. The table shows 200,000 to 250,000 distinct CDR3 sequences, with less than 40% occurring only once. Samples came from axillary lymph nodes draining the breast cancer. Trimming removed 3 bases from V and 2 bases from J, with 8 bases in between. The germline V gene encodes CDR1 LNHNV and CDR2 YYDKDF (reference sequence). The length of the CDR3 is 14 residues. V and J are TRBV15 and TRBJ1-5; no clear D gene. Sequencing used axillary lymph node tissue. This receptor was obtained from a female donor with breast cancer. Some clones in this sample may be carry-over from other donors' samples. The CDR3: CATSSAEGNQPQHF. The CDR3 DNA sequence: TGTGCCACCAGCAGTGCGGAGGGCAATCAGCCCCAGCATTTT.